This TCR beta chain was recorded in a study of molecular identifiers for immune sequencing clone quantification listed by TCRdb under 2018. Concerning the study at large: For a replicate experiment, RNA from roughly 18,000 or 92,000 naive CD8 T cells was divided into five aliquots, and four of the five aliquots were sequenced. The study was a methods study using CD8 T cells to benchmark molecular-identifier clustering-based TCR repertoire sequencing (MIDCIRS) and TCR RNA copy counting.

The paper as a whole reports these results and caveats: Modeling indicated roughly 3.2 TCR RNA copies recovered per cell, compared with about 9.7 by digital PCR, which implies a capture efficiency of around 30%. When barcode sub-clustering was left out, chimeric consensus sequences inflated TCR diversity, with chimeras reaching as high as 47%. In CMV-specific effector cells, clones with more than 20 RNA copies contained over 99% of molecules, whereas in naive cells such clones contained under 1% of molecules. Identical TCR molecules sharing a barcode could cause highly expanded clone sizes to be underestimated. Spiked-in Jurkat TCR RNA equivalent to a single cell was reported to be detectable even among 800,000 to 1,000,000 naive CD8 T cells. Spiked-in Jurkat TCR RNA (about ten copies' worth), which is not part of the donor repertoire, was contained in the naive libraries.

With regard to this clonotype: Its antigen remains unidentified. Base qualities are not at hand, and no much larger clone is one base apart.

Trimming costs V 8 bases and J 4 bases, and their ends lie 9 bases apart. The CDR3 runs 12 residues from the cysteine to the phenylalanine. Left in the record is the CDR3 DNA by itself, 36 bases read in frame from the first base. Naive CD8 T cell libraries were made from 20,000 to 1,000,000 sorted cells using 10%, 30% or 50% of purified RNA. Naive CD8 T cells were FACS-sorted as CD8+CD4-CCR7+CD45RA+ on a BD FACSAria II into RLT Plus buffer. Roughly nine TCR copies' worth of Jurkat RNA were spiked into 20,000-1,000,000 naive CD8 T cell samples to test detection sensitivity. CD8 T cells were enriched using RosetteSep CD8+ T Cell Enrichment Cocktail and Ficoll-Paque, and the enriched cells then underwent ACK red cell lysis. The library was prepared using PCR. The instrument given in TCRdb is NextSeq 500. Bulk TCR libraries were made following a previously described method, with the TCR primers given in Table S5. The Qiagen AllPrep DNA/RNA kit was used to purify total RNA. Reads from multiple sequencing runs of the same library were pooled before analysis. For the original study's pipeline: Reads were retained only if their TCR constant sequence matched exactly, and those retained reads were trimmed to 150 nt and grouped according to their 12-nt molecular barcodes. Reads inside each barcode group were sub-clustered using a 15% Levenshtein threshold, and a quality-weighted consensus sequence was constructed for each RNA molecule. Non-functional sequences were discarded, and so were lower-count sequences lying one edit away from another sequence. Based on fitting two negative binomial distributions, any barcode sub-cluster with under 20% of the maximum read count was discarded. TCRdb reprocessing: public reads trimmed at Q25 with fastp, clones called with MiXCR, in-frame beta chains kept. Here each entry gathers all rows of one CDR3 protein and keeps the most common genes and DNA. The authors' filters were not applied to this entry. In all, the sample holds 90,000 to 120,000 distinct CDR3 sequences, and approximately 40% of those were seen once. Of the sample, around 3.8% is held by the ten largest clones.

Sample: naive CD8+ T cells from blood, with Jurkat cell RNA spiked in. The sample's cell subset or site label, in plain terms: FACS-sorted CD8+CD4-CCR7+CD45RA+ naive T cells. The sequence joins TRBV5-3 to TRBJ2-2, with the D gene not clear enough to name. TRBV5-3 is reported as an ORF; its role is uncertain. The source of this sequence is a human donor in good health. Some libraries in this study had Jurkat cell RNA spiked in. Here is the DNA: TGTGCCAGCAGCCAGAGCACCGGGGAGCTGTTTTTT. Its amino acids are CASSQSTGELFF.